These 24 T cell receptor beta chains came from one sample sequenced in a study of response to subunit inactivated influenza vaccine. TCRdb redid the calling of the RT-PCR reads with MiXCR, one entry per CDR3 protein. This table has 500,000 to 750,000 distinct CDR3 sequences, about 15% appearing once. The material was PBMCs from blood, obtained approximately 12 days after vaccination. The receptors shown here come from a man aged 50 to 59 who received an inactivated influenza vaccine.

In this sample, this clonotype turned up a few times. CDR3 region: CASSQVMDHRFYEQYF. The CDR3 DNA reads as TGCGCCAGCAGCCAAGTTATGGACCACAGGTTCTACGAGCAGTACTTC. The V gene is TRBV4-3, the J gene TRBJ2-7; possible D gene TRBD1, 5 bases. The V end lost 1 base, the J end lost 3 bases, and 16 bases lay between the germline ends. The CDR3 loop spans 16 amino acids. Germline values: CDR1 LGHNA, CDR2 YSLEER.

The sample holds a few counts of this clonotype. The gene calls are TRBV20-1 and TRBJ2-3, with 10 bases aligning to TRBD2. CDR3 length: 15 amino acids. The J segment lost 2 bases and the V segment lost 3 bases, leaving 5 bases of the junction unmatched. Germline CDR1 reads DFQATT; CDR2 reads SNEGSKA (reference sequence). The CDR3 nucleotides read TGCAGTGCTAGTCTAGCGGGAGATGCCACAGATACGCAGTATTTT. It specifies CSASLAGDATDTQYF.

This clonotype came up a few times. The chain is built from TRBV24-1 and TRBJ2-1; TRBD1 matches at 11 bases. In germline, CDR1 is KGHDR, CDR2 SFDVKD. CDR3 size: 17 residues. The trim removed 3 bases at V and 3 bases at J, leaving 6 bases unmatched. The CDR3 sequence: CATSDRGQGANYNEQFF. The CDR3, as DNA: TGTGCCACCAGTGATCGCGGACAGGGGGCAAACTACAATGAGCAGTTCTTC.

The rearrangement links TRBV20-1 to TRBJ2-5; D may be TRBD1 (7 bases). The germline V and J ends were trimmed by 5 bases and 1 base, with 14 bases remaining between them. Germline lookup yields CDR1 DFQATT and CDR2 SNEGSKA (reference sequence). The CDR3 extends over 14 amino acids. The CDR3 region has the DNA TGCAGTGCTCCTCGACAGGGACTCCAAGAGACCCAGTACTTC. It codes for CSAPRQGLQETQYF.

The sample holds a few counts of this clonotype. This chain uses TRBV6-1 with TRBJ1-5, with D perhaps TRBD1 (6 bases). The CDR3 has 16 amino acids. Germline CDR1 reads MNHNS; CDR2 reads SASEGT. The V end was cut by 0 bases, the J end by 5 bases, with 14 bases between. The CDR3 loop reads CASSEAHRVYDQPQHF. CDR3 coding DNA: TGTGCCAGCAGTGAAGCACACAGGGTGTACGATCAGCCCCAGCATTTT.

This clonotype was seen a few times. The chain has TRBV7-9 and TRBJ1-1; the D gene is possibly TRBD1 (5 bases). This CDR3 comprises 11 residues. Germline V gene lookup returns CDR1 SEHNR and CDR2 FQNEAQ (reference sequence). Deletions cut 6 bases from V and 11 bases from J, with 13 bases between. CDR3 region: CASRRDSFAFF. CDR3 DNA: TGTGCCAGCAGACGTGACAGCTTCGCTTTCTTT.

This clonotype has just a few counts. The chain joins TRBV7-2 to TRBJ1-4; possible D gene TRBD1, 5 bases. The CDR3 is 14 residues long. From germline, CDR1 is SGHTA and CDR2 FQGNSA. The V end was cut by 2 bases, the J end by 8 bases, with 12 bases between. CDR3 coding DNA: TGTGCCAGCAGCTTAAGGACAAGCGGGGAAAAACTGTTTTTT. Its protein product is CASSLRTSGEKLFF. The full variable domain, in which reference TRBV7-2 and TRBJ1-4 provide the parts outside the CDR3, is GAGVSQSPSNKVTEKGKDVELRCDPISGHTALYWYRQSLGQGLEFLIYFQGNSAPDKSGLPSDRFSAERTGGSVSTLTIQRTQQEDSAVYLCASSLRTSGEKLFFGSGTQLSVL.

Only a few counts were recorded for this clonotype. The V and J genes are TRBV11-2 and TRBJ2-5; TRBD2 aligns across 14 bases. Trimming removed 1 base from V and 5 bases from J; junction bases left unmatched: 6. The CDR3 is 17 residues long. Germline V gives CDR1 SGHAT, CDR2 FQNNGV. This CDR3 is CASSLGGLAGAEETQYF. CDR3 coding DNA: TGTGCCAGCAGCTTAGGGGGACTAGCGGGAGCAGAGGAGACCCAGTACTTC.

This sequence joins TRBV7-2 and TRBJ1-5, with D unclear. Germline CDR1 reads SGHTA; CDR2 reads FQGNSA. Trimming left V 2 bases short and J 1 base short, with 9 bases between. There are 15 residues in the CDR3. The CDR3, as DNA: TGTGCCAGCAGCTTACAGCGGTTGAGCAATCAGCCCCAGCATTTT. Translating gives CASSLQRLSNQPQHF.

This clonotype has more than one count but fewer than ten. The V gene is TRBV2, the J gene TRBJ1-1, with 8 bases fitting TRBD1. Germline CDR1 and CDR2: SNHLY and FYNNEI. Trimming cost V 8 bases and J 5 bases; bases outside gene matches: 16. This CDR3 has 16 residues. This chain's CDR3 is CASSSAGTGGGTEAFF. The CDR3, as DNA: TGTGCCAGCTCAAGTGCCGGGACAGGCGGAGGAACTGAAGCTTTCTTT.

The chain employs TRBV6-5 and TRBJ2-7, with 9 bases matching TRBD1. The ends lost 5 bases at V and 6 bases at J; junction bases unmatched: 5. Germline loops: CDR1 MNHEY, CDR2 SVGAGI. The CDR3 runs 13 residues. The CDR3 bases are TGTGCCAGCAGTAACAGGGGGCGAGGCGAGCAGTACTTC. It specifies CASSNRGRGEQYF.

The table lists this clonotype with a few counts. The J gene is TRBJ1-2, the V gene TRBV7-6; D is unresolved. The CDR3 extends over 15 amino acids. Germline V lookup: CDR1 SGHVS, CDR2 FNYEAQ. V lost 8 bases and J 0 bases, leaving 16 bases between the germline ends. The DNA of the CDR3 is TGTGCCAGCTCCCCGTTGGTCCCAGCTAACTATGGCTACACCTTC. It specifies CASSPLVPANYGYTF.

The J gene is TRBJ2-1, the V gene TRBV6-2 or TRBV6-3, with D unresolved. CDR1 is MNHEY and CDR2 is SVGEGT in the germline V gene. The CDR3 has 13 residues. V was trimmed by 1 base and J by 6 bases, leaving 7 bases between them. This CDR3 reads CASSYLVGNEQFF. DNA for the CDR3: TGTGCCAGCAGTTACTTGGTGGGCAATGAGCAGTTCTTC.

The CDR3 DNA reads as TGTGCCAGCAGCCAAGGGGGAACGAGCTCCTACGAGCAGTACTTC. Translation: CASSQGGTSSYEQYF. This chain uses TRBV3-1 with TRBJ2-7; D remains unclear. Germline lookup yields CDR1 LGHDT and CDR2 YNNKEL (reference sequence). Trimming took off 1 base at V and 0 bases at J, with 10 bases between the two ends. This CDR3 contains 15 residues.

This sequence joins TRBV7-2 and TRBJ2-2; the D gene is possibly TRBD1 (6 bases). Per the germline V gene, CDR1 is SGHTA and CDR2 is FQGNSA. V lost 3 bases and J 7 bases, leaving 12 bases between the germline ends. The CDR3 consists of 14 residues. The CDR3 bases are TGTGCCAGCAGCTTTAACAGGGTCAGCGGGGAGCTGTTTTTT. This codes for CASSFNRVSGELFF.

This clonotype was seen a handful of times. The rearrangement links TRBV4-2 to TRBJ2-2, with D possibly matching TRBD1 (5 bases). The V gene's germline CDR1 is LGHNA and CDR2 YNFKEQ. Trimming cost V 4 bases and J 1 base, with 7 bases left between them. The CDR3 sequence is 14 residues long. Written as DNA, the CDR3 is TGTGCCAGCAGCCCCAGGGAGAACACCGGGGAGCTGTTTTTT. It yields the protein CASSPRENTGELFF.

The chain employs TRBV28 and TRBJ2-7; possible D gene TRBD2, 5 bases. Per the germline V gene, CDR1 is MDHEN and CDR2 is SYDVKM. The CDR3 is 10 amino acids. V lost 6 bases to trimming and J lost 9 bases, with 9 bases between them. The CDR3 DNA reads TGTGCCAGCAGACGTGAGGGGCAGTACTTC. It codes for CASRREGQYF. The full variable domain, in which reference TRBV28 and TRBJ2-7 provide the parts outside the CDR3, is DVKVTQSSRYLVKRTGEKVFLECVQDMDHENMFWYRQDPGLGLRLIYFSYDVKMKEKGDIPEGYSVSREKKERFSLILESASTNQTSMYLCASRREGQYFGPGTRLTVT.

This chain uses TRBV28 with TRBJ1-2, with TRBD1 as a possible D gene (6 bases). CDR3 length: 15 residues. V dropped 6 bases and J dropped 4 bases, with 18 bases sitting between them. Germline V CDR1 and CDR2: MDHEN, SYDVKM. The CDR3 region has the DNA TGTGCCAGCAGCGAGGGTACAGGGCGCCTCTATGGCTACACCTTC. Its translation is CASSEGTGRLYGYTF.

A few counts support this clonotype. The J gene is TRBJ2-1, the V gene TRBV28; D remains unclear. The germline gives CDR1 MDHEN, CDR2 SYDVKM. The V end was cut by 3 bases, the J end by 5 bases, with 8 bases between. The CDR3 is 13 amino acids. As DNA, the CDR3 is TGTGCCAGCAGTTTGGGCTGGCACAATGAGCAGTTCTTC. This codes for CASSLGWHNEQFF.

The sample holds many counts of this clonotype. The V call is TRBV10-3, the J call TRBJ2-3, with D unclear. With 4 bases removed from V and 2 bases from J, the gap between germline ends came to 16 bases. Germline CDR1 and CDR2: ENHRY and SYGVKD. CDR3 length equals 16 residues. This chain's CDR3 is CAISASSAELTDTQYF. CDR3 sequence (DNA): TGTGCCATCAGTGCCTCGAGCGCGGAGCTCACAGATACGCAGTATTTT.

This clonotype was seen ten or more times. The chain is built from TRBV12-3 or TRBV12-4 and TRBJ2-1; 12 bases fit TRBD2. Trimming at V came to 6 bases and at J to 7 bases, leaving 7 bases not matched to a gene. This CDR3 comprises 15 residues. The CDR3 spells CASSLTSGSRNEQFF. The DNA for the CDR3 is TGTGCCAGCAGCCTGACTAGCGGGAGCCGTAATGAGCAGTTCTTC.

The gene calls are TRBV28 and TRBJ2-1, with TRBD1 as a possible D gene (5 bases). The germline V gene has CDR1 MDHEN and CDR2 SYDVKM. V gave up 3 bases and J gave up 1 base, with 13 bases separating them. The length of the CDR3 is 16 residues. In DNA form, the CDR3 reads TGTGCCAGCAGTTTGAAGGGGAAAGGTTCCTACAATGAGCAGTTCTTC. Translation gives CASSLKGKGSYNEQFF.

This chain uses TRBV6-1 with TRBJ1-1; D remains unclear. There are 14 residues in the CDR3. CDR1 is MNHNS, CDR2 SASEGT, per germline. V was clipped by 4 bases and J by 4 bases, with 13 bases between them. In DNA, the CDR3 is TGTGCCAGCAGTGCGACTATAAGGGCCACTGAAGCTTTCTTT. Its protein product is CASSATIRATEAFF.

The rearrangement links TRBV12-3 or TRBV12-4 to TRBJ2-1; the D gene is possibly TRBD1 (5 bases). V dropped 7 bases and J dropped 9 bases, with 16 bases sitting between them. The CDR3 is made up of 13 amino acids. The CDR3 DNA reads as TGTGCCAGCACCCAGGGCCTACGGCGTGAGCAGTTCTTC. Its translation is CASTQGLRREQFF.